These 27 T cell receptor beta chains share one sample of origin, sequenced in a study of T-cell memory formation after mild COVID-19. Via MiXCR, TCRdb re-called the 5' RACE reads, giving one row per CDR3 protein. The sample contains 85,000 to 130,000 distinct CDR3 sequences, around 12% of which appear only once. The sequencing sample was made of PBMCs or a T cell subset sorted from them (not recorded which). Receptor source: an adult woman who had mild COVID-19 (a few samples of this study predate the infection). Cell type and time point are not known.

The genes are TRBV19 and TRBJ2-7, with D possibly TRBD2 on 5 matching bases. Trimming pared 1 base from V and 3 bases from J, leaving 10 bases between. The CDR3 length is 14 residues. Germline CDR1 and CDR2: LNHDA and SQIVND (reference sequence). The CDR3 sequence is CASSIGLFGYEQYF. The CDR3 DNA reads TGTGCCAGTAGTATAGGACTATTTGGCTACGAGCAGTACTTC.

This sequence joins TRBV5-6 and TRBJ2-5; D may be TRBD1 or TRBD2 (5 bases each). The CDR3 contains 18 residues. CDR1 and CDR2 (germline): SGHDT, YYEEEE. V lost 1 base and J 4 bases, leaving 23 bases between the germline ends. Here the CDR3 reads CASSLSVGVRSGRETQYF. CDR3 sequence (DNA): TGTGCCAGCAGCTTGTCAGTGGGGGTACGCAGTGGGAGAGAGACCCAGTACTTC. The full variable domain, in which reference TRBV5-6 and TRBJ2-5 provide the parts outside the CDR3, is DAGVTQSPTHLIKTRGQQVTLRCSPKSGHDTVSWYQQALGQGPQFIFQYYEEEERQRGNFPDRFSGHQFPNYSSELNVNALLLGDSALYLCASSLSVGVRSGRETQYFGPGTRLLVL.

The rearrangement links TRBV2 to TRBJ1-1, with 7 bases aligning to TRBD1. The germline gives CDR1 SNHLY, CDR2 FYNNEI. The CDR3 extends over 15 amino acids. V gave up 1 base and J gave up 3 bases; unmatched junction bases: 5. DNA of the CDR3: TGTGCCAGCAGTGAAGAGGGGGCCGGAGACACTGAAGCTTTCTTT. Its protein is CASSEEGAGDTEAFF.

V usage is TRBV6-2 or TRBV6-3 and J usage is TRBJ2-1; 8 nucleotides align to TRBD2. The ends lost 3 bases at V and 2 bases at J; junction bases unmatched: 9. The germline V gene encodes CDR1 MNHEY and CDR2 SVGEGT. The CDR3 is made up of 17 amino acids. CDR3 residues: CASSYSRTGGAYNEQFF. DNA of the CDR3: TGTGCCAGCAGTTATAGCCGGACGGGAGGGGCCTACAATGAGCAGTTCTTC.

The V gene is TRBV29-1, the J gene TRBJ2-7; D tentatively fits TRBD1 or TRBD2 (5 bases each). The CDR3 extends over 13 amino acids. Per germline, CDR1 SQVTM and CDR2 ANQGSEA. V lost 7 bases, J lost 3 bases, and 16 bases lay in between. CDR3 in amino acids: CSGWDPEDYEQYF. The DNA for the CDR3 is TGCAGCGGATGGGACCCGGAGGACTACGAGCAGTACTTC.

The chain combines TRBV20-1 with TRBJ1-1; D is uncertain. Trimming removed 5 bases at V and 8 bases at J, with 15 bases between. From germline, CDR1 is DFQATT and CDR2 SNEGSKA (reference sequence). This CDR3 is built from 12 residues. For the CDR3, the DNA is TGCAGTGCTGACCCGGGGTGGCGGGAAGCTTTCTTT. Protein product: CSADPGWREAFF.

In this sample, this clonotype turned up many times. The chain links TRBV29-1 to TRBJ2-5; maybe TRBD2 (5 bases). Germline V gene lookup returns CDR1 SQVTM and CDR2 ANQGSEA. This CDR3 has 14 amino acids. Trimming cost V 2 bases and J 1 base, with 11 bases left between them. CDR3 in DNA: TGCAGCGTTGAATCCCCGGGATTCCAAGAGACCCAGTACTTC. Translating gives CSVESPGFQETQYF.

In its sample, this clonotype was seen a few times. This rearrangement joins TRBV20-1 to TRBJ2-1; D is undetermined. There are 13 residues in the CDR3. V was cut by 5 bases and J by 2 bases, with 10 bases left in between. Germline values: CDR1 DFQATT, CDR2 SNEGSKA (reference sequence). The CDR3, as DNA: TGCAGTGCTCTTATTCGGACCTACAATGAGCAGTTCTTC. Protein sequence: CSALIRTYNEQFF.

V is TRBV15 and J is TRBJ2-3; D might be TRBD1 (6 bases). Trimming took off 3 bases at V and 4 bases at J, with 14 bases between the two ends. Germline values: CDR1 LNHNV, CDR2 YYDKDF (reference sequence). The CDR3 covers 15 residues. CDR3 bases: TGTGCCACCAGCAGCGGACAGAGCCTCCCAGATACGCAGTATTTT. Translated, it gives CATSSGQSLPDTQYF.

This clonotype has more than one count but fewer than ten. The CDR3 DNA reads TGTGCCAGCAGGTTGGGGAGGGAAGAGACCCAGTACTTC. Translated, it gives CASRLGREETQYF. The V call is TRBV7-9, the J call TRBJ2-5, with 7 bases fitting TRBD2. V dropped 6 bases and J dropped 3; count of bases not matched to a gene: 4. The CDR3 extends over 13 amino acids. Germline V gene data show CDR1 as SEHNR and CDR2 as FQNEAQ (reference sequence).

This clonotype was seen more than once but under ten times. The chain carries TRBV7-9 and TRBJ1-1; D possibly corresponds to TRBD1 (5 bases). This CDR3 spans 11 amino acids. Germline V gene lookup returns CDR1 SEHNR and CDR2 FQNEAQ (reference sequence). V was pared by 1 base and J by 11 bases, with 8 bases between. The CDR3 here is CASSLEQEAFF. The DNA for the CDR3 is TGTGCCAGCAGCTTAGAACAGGAGGCTTTCTTT.

This clonotype was observed a handful of times. The CDR3 DNA follows: TGTGCCAGCTGCGAGTCTTGGGTGGGTGAGCAGTTCTTC. This codes for CASCESWVGEQFF. The rearrangement links TRBV5-8 to TRBJ2-1; no definite D call. Germline V lookup: CDR1 SGHTS, CDR2 YDEGEE. The CDR3 is 13 residues long. V was pared by 7 bases and J by 9 bases, with 17 bases between.

This clonotype was recorded at least ten times. This chain joins TRBV7-8 and TRBJ2-1, with 7 bases aligning to TRBD1. The germline V gene has CDR1 SGHVS and CDR2 FQNEAQ. V dropped 8 bases and J dropped 8; count of bases not matched to a gene: 15. This CDR3 contains 15 residues. The CDR3 coding sequence is TGTGCCAGCTGCCCACAGGGGAACATGAAGGATGAGCAGTTCTTC. Translation gives CASCPQGNMKDEQFF.

This clonotype has more than one count but fewer than ten. This rearrangement joins TRBV15 to TRBJ2-1, with D hard to call. This CDR3 is built from 12 residues. The germline CDR1 and CDR2 sequences are LNHNV and YYDKDF (reference sequence). Trimming pared 1 base from V and 7 bases from J, leaving 5 bases between. CDR3 in amino acids: CATSRASNEQFF. CDR3 DNA: TGTGCCACCAGCAGAGCCTCTAATGAGCAGTTCTTC.

Only a few counts were recorded for this clonotype. The gene calls are TRBV19 and TRBJ1-1; D may be TRBD1 (5 bases). This CDR3 region has 16 residues. V was clipped by 7 bases and J by 3 bases, with 21 bases between them. Germline CDR1 is LNHDA and CDR2 is SQIVND (reference sequence). CDR3 region: CASTTPVGWGDTEAFF. The DNA for the CDR3 is TGTGCCAGTACCACACCGGTCGGCTGGGGGGACACTGAAGCTTTCTTT.

This clonotype came up a few times. This sequence joins TRBV29-1 and TRBJ2-1, with D tentatively TRBD2 (6 bases). Trimming left V 2 bases short and J 8 bases short, with 22 bases between. Germline V gene data show CDR1 as SQVTM and CDR2 as ANQGSEA. The CDR3 spans 16 residues. DNA of the CDR3: TGCAGCGTTGAATCTTCAATAGGAGGGTTTCAGGATGAGCAGTTCTTC. It yields the protein CSVESSIGGFQDEQFF.

This clonotype was found a few times. This sequence joins TRBV6-5 and TRBJ2-1, with a weak D call TRBD2 (6 bases). V lost 4 bases, J lost 3 bases, and 13 bases lay in between. This CDR3 is built from 15 residues. Germline CDR1 MNHEY, CDR2 SVGAGI. This CDR3 is CASSFSGSYYNEQFF. In DNA form, the CDR3 reads TGTGCCAGCAGTTTCAGCGGGTCTTACTACAATGAGCAGTTCTTC.

In this sample, this clonotype turned up a few times. This sequence joins TRBV25-1 and TRBJ2-5, with 7 bases lining up with TRBD2. The CDR3 extends over 13 amino acids. V lost 6 bases, J lost 3 bases, and 4 bases stayed unmatched. In germline, CDR1 is MGHDK, CDR2 SYGVNS. The CDR3 spells CASRGGGKETQYF. As DNA, the CDR3 is TGTGCCAGCAGGGGGGGAGGGAAAGAGACCCAGTACTTC.

The rearrangement links TRBV4-1 to TRBJ2-2; no clear D gene. This CDR3 is 15 amino acids long. Trimming removed 0 bases from V and 7 bases from J, with 12 bases in between. Germline CDR1 MGHRA, CDR2 YSYEKL. Written as DNA, the CDR3 is TGCGCCAGCAGCCAAGATCGACCTGGGGACGGGGAGCTGTTTTTT. Translated, it gives CASSQDRPGDGELFF.

This clonotype has a handful of counts. This chain joins TRBV7-9 and TRBJ2-7; no clear D. Deletions cut 10 bases from V and 0 bases from J, with 10 bases between. The germline V gene encodes CDR1 SEHNR and CDR2 FQNEAQ (reference sequence). CDR3 length: 12 residues. This CDR3 reads CATDPGSYEQYF. CDR3 bases: TGTGCCACAGACCCCGGCTCCTACGAGCAGTACTTC.

Concerning this clonotype: The junction and the germline gene differ at one end; a read error may be behind it. This chain links TRBV30 with TRBJ1-1; 8 nucleotides line up with TRBD1. The germline V gene has CDR1 GTSNPN and CDR2 SVGIG (reference sequence). The CDR3 sequence is 11 residues long. CDR3 protein: CAWSLTGAMGF. The CDR3 DNA follows: TGTGCCTGGAGTCTGACAGGGGCCATGGGGTTT.

This clonotype was counted between two and nine times. The chain recombines TRBV9 with TRBJ2-7; D gene ambiguous. CDR1 and CDR2 from the germline V gene are SGDLS and YYNGEE. The CDR3 length is 14 residues. Trimming left V 0 bases short and J 4 bases short, with 11 bases between. The CDR3 nucleotides read TGTGCCAGCAGCGTAGGGTCAGCGTTTTACGAGCAGTACTTC. It translates to CASSVGSAFYEQYF.

J is TRBJ1-4 and V is TRBV12-5; 7 bases map to TRBD1. Germline CDR1 and CDR2: LGHNT and FRNRAP. The junction had 19 bases not matched to a gene; V was cut back by 7 bases and J by 8 bases. There are 17 residues in the CDR3. Here the CDR3 reads CASDRPARQGHGEKLFF. The CDR3 bases are TGTGCTAGTGACCGTCCTGCGCGACAGGGTCATGGAGAAAAACTGTTTTTT. The complete variable domain, with remaining parts taken from reference TRBV12-5 and TRBJ1-4, reads DARVTQTPRHKVTEMGQEVTMRCQPILGHNTVFWYRQTMMQGLELLAYFRNRAPLDDSGMPKDRFSAEMPDATLATLKIQPSEPRDSAVYFCASDRPARQGHGEKLFFGSGTQLSVL.

This clonotype was detected a few times. This chain uses TRBV6-4 with TRBJ2-1; 10 bases line up with TRBD2. Germline V lookup: CDR1 MRHNA, CDR2 SNTAGT. The CDR3 is 12 residues long. The V and J ends lost 4 bases and 15 bases, in that order; junction bases with no gene match: 6. The chain's CDR3 is CASSVSGGALFF. The DNA of the CDR3 is TGTGCCAGCAGTGTGAGCGGGGGGGCCCTGTTCTTC.

The V call is TRBV20-1, the J call TRBJ1-1, with a tentative D call TRBD1 (5 bases). The CDR3 covers 14 residues. The germline V gene has CDR1 DFQATT and CDR2 SNEGSKA (reference sequence). V was pared by 0 bases and J by 4 bases, with 12 bases between. The CDR3 protein is CSARDLDRGTEAFF. The CDR3 DNA reads as TGCAGTGCTAGAGATCTGGATAGGGGCACTGAAGCTTTCTTT.

The rearrangement links TRBV25-1 to TRBJ2-1; no definite D call. Trimming stripped 2 bases from V and 8 bases from J, with 7 bases between. Germline lookup yields CDR1 MGHDK and CDR2 SYGVNS. This CDR3 is 12 amino acids long. The CDR3 reads CASSERVDEQFF. For the CDR3, the DNA is TGTGCCAGCAGTGAAAGGGTTGATGAGCAGTTCTTC.

The chain recombines TRBV24-1 with TRBJ1-5, with 7 bases that match TRBD1. The germline gives CDR1 KGHDR, CDR2 SFDVKD. The CDR3 is 14 amino acids. V was pared by 3 bases and J by 6 bases, with 4 bases of the junction left unmatched. Written as DNA, the CDR3 is TGTGCCACCAGTGATCGAACAGGGGTTCAGCCCCAGCATTTT. Residues: CATSDRTGVQPQHF.